The T cell receptor (beta chain) under discussion was sequenced for a study of T cells after yellow fever vaccination. In this sample, this clonotype turned up a few times. CDR1 is SQVTM and CDR2 is ANQGSEA in the germline V gene. The CDR3 spans 12 residues. Trimming shortened V by 1 base and J by 4 bases, and 7 bases separated the two germline ends. The study, taken as a whole, reports: Peaking on day 5 versus 15, the secondary response was faster but weaker.

Generation of TCR cDNA used 5'RACE template switching (which added a universal primer site and UMIs). TCRdb ran MiXCR on the 5' RACE reads and lists one entry per CDR3 protein. Of some 100,000 distinct CDR3 sequences listed, more than 7.5% are singletons. The sequenced sample was CD8+ T cells not binding an NS4B(214-222) dextramer, sorted from PBMCs, obtained less than 16 days after the first yellow fever vaccination. The gene calls are TRBV29-1 and TRBJ1-2; D uncertain. The TCR originated in a man aged 18-30 years who received the YFV17D yellow fever vaccine. The CDR3 DNA reads TGCAGCGTTGAAGGGGGTAGCTATGGCTACACCTTC. Its protein is CSVEGGSYGYTF.